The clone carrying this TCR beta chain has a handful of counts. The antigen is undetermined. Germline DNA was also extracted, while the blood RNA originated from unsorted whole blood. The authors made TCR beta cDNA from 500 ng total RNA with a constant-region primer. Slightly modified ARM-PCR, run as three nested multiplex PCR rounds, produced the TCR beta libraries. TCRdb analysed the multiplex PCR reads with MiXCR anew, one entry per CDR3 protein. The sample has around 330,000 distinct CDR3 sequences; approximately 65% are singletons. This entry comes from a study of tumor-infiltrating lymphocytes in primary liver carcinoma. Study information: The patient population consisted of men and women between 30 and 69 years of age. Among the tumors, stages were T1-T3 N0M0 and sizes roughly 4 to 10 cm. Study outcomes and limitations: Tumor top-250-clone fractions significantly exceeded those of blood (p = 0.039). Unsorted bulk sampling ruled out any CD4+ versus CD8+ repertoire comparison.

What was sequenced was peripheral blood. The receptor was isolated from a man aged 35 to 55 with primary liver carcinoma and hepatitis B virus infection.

CDR3 region: CASSAANEQFF. The CDR3 coding sequence is TGTGCCAGCAGTGCCGCGAATGAGCAGTTCTTC. The rearrangement uses TRBV28 and TRBJ2-1; unclear D gene. The V end was cut by 5 bases, the J end by 7 bases, with 6 bases between. Germline CDR1 MDHEN, CDR2 SYDVKM. This CDR3 spans 11 amino acids.